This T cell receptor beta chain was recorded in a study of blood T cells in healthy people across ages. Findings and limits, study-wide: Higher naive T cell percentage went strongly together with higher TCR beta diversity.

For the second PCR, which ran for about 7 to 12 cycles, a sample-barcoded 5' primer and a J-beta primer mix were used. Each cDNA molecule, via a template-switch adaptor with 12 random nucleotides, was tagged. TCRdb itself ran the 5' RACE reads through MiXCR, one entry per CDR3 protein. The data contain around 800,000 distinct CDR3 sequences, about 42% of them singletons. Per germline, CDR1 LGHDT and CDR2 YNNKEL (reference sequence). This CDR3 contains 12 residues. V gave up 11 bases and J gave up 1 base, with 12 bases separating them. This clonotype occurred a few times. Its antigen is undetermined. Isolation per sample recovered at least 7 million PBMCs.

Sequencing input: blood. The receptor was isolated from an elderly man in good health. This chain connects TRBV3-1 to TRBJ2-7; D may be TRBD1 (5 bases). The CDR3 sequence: CACQGRSYEQYF. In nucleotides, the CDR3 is TGTGCCTGCCAGGGTAGGTCCTACGAGCAGTACTTC.